The clone carrying this TCR beta chain was seen at least ten times. Its antigen remains unidentified. Those patients picked for sequencing had displayed CD8+CD57+ cell expansion on flow cytometry. Every patient was diagnosed with severe acquired aplastic anemia. No therapy had been given to the patients at the time of blood sampling. The data were taken from a study of CD8+CD57+ T cells in acquired aplastic anemia. Findings and limits, study-wide: Patients and controls shared just under 30 CD8+ CDR3 sequences. CD8+ Simpson's diversity in patients was not significantly different from that in controls.

Investigators profiled TCR beta VDJ and CDR3 from genomic DNA template. TCRdb re-derived calls from the reads in MiXCR, one entry per CDR3 protein. The sample lists approximately 220,000 distinct CDR3 sequences; about half were seen once. With V trimmed by 0 bases and J by 2 bases, 3 bases remained unmatched. This CDR3 has 16 amino acids. Germline V gene sequence: CDR1 SGHTS, CDR2 YDEGEE. The source is a human donor with aplastic anemia. Sequenced material: sorted CD4+, CD8+, or CD8+CD57+ T cells (not recorded which) from PBMCs. The rearrangement joins TRBV5-8 to TRBJ2-1, with 9 nucleotides matching TRBD1. DNA for the CDR3: TGTGCCAGCAGCTTGGTTGGGGACAGGGCCTACAATGAGCAGTTCTTC. It yields the protein CASSLVGDRAYNEQFF.